A single sample is the source of the 25 T cell receptor beta chains below, sequenced in a study of TIL therapy for anti-PD-1-resistant metastatic lung cancer. This was the immunoSEQ v3 assay. Repertoires were generated with immunoSEQ multiplex PCR, while TCRdb's copy carries only in-frame clones and drops some. Here the sample spans about 50,000 clones, about 80% being singletons. Time point denoted: pre-treatment sample, taken before nivolumab and TIL therapy. This sample comprised blood, obtained at baseline. Source of these receptors: a woman between 25 and 85 years old with non-small cell lung cancer.

The V call is TRBV5-8, the J call TRBJ2-1; TRBD1 aligns across 7 bases. With V trimmed by 4 bases and J by 15 bases, 19 bases remained unmatched. This CDR3 spans 15 amino acids. Germline CDR1 and CDR2: SGHTS and YDEGEE. The CDR3 coding sequence is TGTGCCAGCAGCCCTGCTCTGGGCACCGGGACAGCTAGGTTCTTC. Protein product: CASSPALGTGTARFF.

This clone came up once. CDR3 DNA: TGCGCCACCACTCTAGATAGCGGGGGATTACAAGAGACCCAGTACTTC. Translated: CATTLDSGGLQETQYF. The V gene is TRBV10-2, the J gene TRBJ2-5; TRBD2 agrees at 9 bases. Losses at the gene ends were 10 bases for V and 2 bases for J; bases not matched to a gene: 14. This CDR3 spans 16 amino acids. CDR1 is WSHSY and CDR2 is SAAADI in the germline V gene.

V gene TRBV4-2 combines with J gene TRBJ1-2, with a weak D call TRBD1 (5 bases). Germline lookup yields CDR1 LGHNA and CDR2 YNFKEQ. This CDR3 is built from 15 residues. The V end was cut by 5 bases, the J end by 7 bases, with 20 bases between. The CDR3 loop reads CASSLAGGSGGGYTF. CDR3 in DNA: TGTGCCAGCAGCTTGGCCGGGGGATCGGGCGGTGGCTACACCTTC.

The rearrangement uses TRBV15 and TRBJ2-3, with D perhaps TRBD1 (5 bases). Germline values: CDR1 LNHNV, CDR2 YYDKDF (reference sequence). This CDR3 spans 15 amino acids. V shed 3 bases and J shed 4 bases, with 14 bases lying between them. CDR3 sequence reads: CATSRTRQNSDTQYF. DNA of the CDR3: TGTGCCACCAGCAGGACCAGACAGAACTCAGATACGCAGTATTTT.

The chain employs TRBV19 and TRBJ2-1; 7 bases map to TRBD2. J lost 4 bases, V lost 0 bases, and 9 bases had no gene match. There are 17 residues in the CDR3. CDR1 is LNHDA, CDR2 SQIVND, per germline (reference sequence). CDR3 loop: CASSIDMGRAAYNEQFF. CDR3 sequence (DNA): TGTGCCAGTAGTATAGATATGGGGAGGGCCGCTTACAATGAGCAGTTCTTC.

The chain joins TRBV15 to TRBJ2-3; TRBD2 is a possible D gene (5 bases). The CDR3 length is 16 residues. V lost 0 bases and J lost 2, with 12 bases in between. Germline V gene lookup returns CDR1 LNHNV and CDR2 YYDKDF (reference sequence). In DNA, the CDR3 is TGTGCCACCAGCAGAGATAGAGGGCTATTCACAGATACGCAGTATTTT. Translation: CATSRDRGLFTDTQYF.

The rearrangement joins TRBV5-8 to TRBJ1-2, with D unresolved. The CDR3 consists of 14 residues. Trimming took off 7 bases at V and 8 bases at J, with 21 bases between the two ends. The V gene's germline CDR1 is SGHTS and CDR2 YDEGEE. The CDR3 DNA follows: TGTGCCAGCTTTGCGGAGATCTGGTTTGACGGCTACACCTTC. The encoded protein is CASFAEIWFDGYTF.

This clone has more than one count but fewer than ten. V is TRBV27 and J is TRBJ2-7, with unresolved D. The ends were cut back, 11 bases at V and 0 bases at J, with 14 bases in the middle. The length of the CDR3 is 13 residues. In germline, CDR1 is MNHEY, CDR2 SMNVEV (reference sequence). For the CDR3, the DNA is TGTGCCTCCCGCGCCGCTAGCTCCTACGAGCAGTACTTC. Translating it yields CASRAASSYEQYF.

This clone occurred once. The chain uses TRBV7-2 and TRBJ2-1, with 9 bases that match TRBD2. The CDR3 runs to 14 residues. V lost 0 bases and J lost 10; bases outside the gene matches: 4. Germline lookup yields CDR1 SGHTA and CDR2 FQGNSA. The CDR3 sequence is CASSLAATSGEQFF. For the CDR3, the DNA is TGTGCCAGCAGCTTAGCAGCGACTAGCGGCGAGCAGTTCTTC.

The rearrangement links TRBV4-1 to TRBJ2-7, with TRBD1 matching over 8 bases. V gave up 4 bases and J gave up 3 bases; unmatched junction bases: 8. The CDR3 length is 15 residues. Germline V lookup: CDR1 MGHRA, CDR2 YSYEKL. CDR3 sequence (DNA): TGCGCCAGCAGCCCCGGGGCAGGGGGCTTCTACGAGCAGTACTTC. Translated: CASSPGAGGFYEQYF.

The sample holds a few counts of this clone. The rearrangement links TRBV14 to TRBJ2-7, with D unresolved. The CDR3 is made up of 12 amino acids. V was cut by 4 bases and J by 4 bases, with 8 bases left in between. CDR1 and CDR2 from the germline V gene are SGHDN and FVKESK. As DNA, the CDR3 is TGTGCCAGCAGCCTTGATCGGTACGAGCAGTACTTC. This encodes CASSLDRYEQYF.

CDR3 coding DNA: TGCGCCAGCAGCTTGGGAGTAGCGGGAGGCGTCGGGGAGCTGTTTTTT. This gives the protein CASSLGVAGGVGELFF. This rearrangement joins TRBV5-1 to TRBJ2-2; 10 nucleotides line up with TRBD2. Germline CDR1 reads SGHRS; CDR2 reads YFSETQ. J lost 7 bases, V lost 0 bases, and 6 bases had no gene match. The CDR3 is made up of 16 amino acids. Using reference TRBV5-1 and TRBJ2-2 for the parts outside the CDR3, the full variable domain is KAGVTQTPRYLIKTRGQQVTLSCSPISGHRSVSWYQQTPGQGLQFLFEYFSETQRNKGNFPGRFSGRQFSNSRSEMNVSTLELGDSALYLCASSLGVAGGVGELFFGEGSRLTVL.

This clone has a single count. The chain links TRBV29-1 to TRBJ1-1, with 7 positions matching TRBD1. CDR1 is SQVTM and CDR2 is ANQGSEA in the germline V gene. This CDR3 has 14 amino acids. J gave up 5 bases and V 3 bases, and 9 bases lay outside the gene matches. CDR3 sequence (DNA): TGCAGCGTTGAGGAGGGGGCGGGTGGGACTGAAGCTTTCTTT. Amino acids: CSVEEGAGGTEAFF.

V is TRBV29-1 and J is TRBJ2-7; 9 positions match TRBD1. V shed 3 bases, J shed 3 bases, and the junction held 9 bases outside the gene matches. The CDR3 has 15 amino acids. The germline V gene has CDR1 SQVTM and CDR2 ANQGSEA. The CDR3 DNA reads TGCAGCGTTGAGTCTATGCGGACAGGGGACTACGAGCAGTACTTC. Protein: CSVESMRTGDYEQYF.

The chain has TRBV7-2 and TRBJ1-5; perhaps TRBD1 as D (5 bases). This CDR3 has 18 amino acids. V gave up 0 bases and J gave up 0 bases, with 15 bases separating them. Germline CDR1 and CDR2: SGHTA and FQGNSA. CDR3 protein: CASSLAGKGIYSNQPQHF. CDR3 bases: TGTGCCAGCAGCTTAGCCGGGAAGGGGATCTATAGCAATCAGCCCCAGCATTTT. Looking up the rest from reference TRBV7-2 and TRBJ1-5 gives the full variable domain: GAGVSQSPSNKVTEKGKDVELRCDPISGHTALYWYRQSLGQGLEFLIYFQGNSAPDKSGLPSDRFSAERTGGSVSTLTIQRTQQEDSAVYLCASSLAGKGIYSNQPQHFGDGTRLSIL.

CDR3 coding DNA: TGTGCCAGCAGTTATACAGGGTTGGGAAACACCATATATTTT. Protein: CASSYTGLGNTIYF. J is TRBJ1-3 and V is TRBV9, with a weak D call TRBD1 (6 bases). The CDR3 spans 14 residues. Per germline, CDR1 SGDLS and CDR2 YYNGEE. The V end was cut by 5 bases, the J end by 4 bases, with 13 bases between. The complete variable domain, with remaining parts taken from reference TRBV9 and TRBJ1-3, reads DSGVTQTPKHLITATGQRVTLRCSPRSGDLSVYWYQQSLDQGLQFLIQYYNGEERAKGNILERFSAQQFPDLHSELNLSSLELGDSALYFCASSYTGLGNTIYFGEGSWLTVV.

The chain has TRBV5-1 and TRBJ1-3; tentative D call: TRBD1 (6 bases). Trimming took off 2 bases at V and 2 bases at J, with 14 bases between the two ends. Germline assignment: CDR1 SGHRS and CDR2 YFSETQ. The CDR3 is made up of 16 amino acids. As DNA, the CDR3 is TGCGCCAGCAGCTTCGGCAGGGGATCCGCTGGAAACACCATATATTTT. Residues: CASSFGRGSAGNTIYF.

V usage is TRBV9 and J usage is TRBJ2-7, with D uncertain. CDR1 is SGDLS, CDR2 YYNGEE, per germline. This CDR3 is 13 amino acids long. Deletions cut 4 bases from V and 5 bases from J, with 13 bases between. The CDR3: CASSPNVFHEQYF. The CDR3 nucleotides are TGTGCCAGCAGCCCCAATGTGTTCCACGAGCAGTACTTC.

This chain links TRBV27 with TRBJ2-2; D gene uncertain. V shed 9 bases and J shed 6 bases, with 8 bases lying between them. The CDR3 totals 11 residues. Germline V CDR1 and CDR2: MNHEY, SMNVEV (reference sequence). CDR3 amino acids: CASIKSGELFF. The CDR3 DNA follows: TGTGCCAGTATCAAGTCCGGGGAGCTGTTTTTT.

This clone was counted a single time. The chain employs TRBV6-5 and TRBJ1-1; D is uncertain. V was clipped by 2 bases and J by 1 base, with 5 bases between them. From germline, CDR1 is MNHEY and CDR2 SVGAGI. The CDR3 spans 13 residues. The DNA of the CDR3 is TGTGCCAGCAGTTACATCAGGAACACTGAAGCTTTCTTT. Translated: CASSYIRNTEAFF.

The chain combines TRBV27 with TRBJ2-5; 9 bases agree with TRBD1. The CDR3 has 18 residues. V was clipped by 6 bases and J by 1 base; unmatched bases: 15. Germline V gene lookup returns CDR1 MNHEY and CDR2 SMNVEV (reference sequence). DNA of the CDR3: TGTGCCAGCAGCAGAGCTAGAACAGGGGGCCCGAGCCAAGAGACCCAGTACTTC. Its translation: CASSRARTGGPSQETQYF.

This rearrangement joins TRBV9 to TRBJ2-7; 7 bases line up with TRBD2. Germline V lookup: CDR1 SGDLS, CDR2 YYNGEE. There are 14 residues in the CDR3. J gave up 7 bases and V 0 bases, and 7 bases lay outside the gene matches. CDR3 protein: CASSVAEGRGEQYF. In DNA, the CDR3 is TGTGCCAGCAGCGTAGCGGAGGGGCGGGGGGAGCAGTACTTC.

In its sample, this clone was seen many times. V and J are TRBV2 and TRBJ2-7, with D possibly being TRBD1 or TRBD2 (5 bases each). The CDR3 length is 12 residues. Germline V gives CDR1 SNHLY, CDR2 FYNNEI. With 8 bases removed from V and 4 bases from J, the gap between germline ends came to 12 bases. For the CDR3, the DNA is TGTGCCAGCTGCTTGGGGGTTTACGAGCAGTACTTC. Its protein product is CASCLGVYEQYF.

The rearrangement joins TRBV2 to TRBJ2-2; 7 nucleotides match TRBD1. Germline V gene data show CDR1 as SNHLY and CDR2 as FYNNEI. This CDR3 is 14 amino acids long. V shed 5 bases, J shed 3 bases, and the junction held 3 bases outside the gene matches. The CDR3 reads CASSTTGDTGELFF. DNA of the CDR3: TGTGCCAGCAGTACAACAGGGGACACCGGGGAGCTGTTTTTT.

Only one count was recorded for this clone. The J gene is TRBJ2-7, the V gene TRBV11-2; no definite D call. Trimming stripped 3 bases from V and 2 bases from J, with 11 bases between. Looked up from germline, CDR1 is SGHAT and CDR2 is FQNNGV. CDR3 length: 14 residues. CDR3 amino acids: CASSFLGRAYEQYF. As DNA, the CDR3 is TGTGCCAGCAGCTTTTTAGGAAGGGCCTACGAGCAGTACTTC. Full variable domain (rest looked up from reference TRBV11-2 and TRBJ2-7): EAGVAQSPRYKIIEKRQSVAFWCNPISGHATLYWYQQILGQGPKLLIQFQNNGVVDDSQLPKDRFSAERLKGVDSTLKIQPAKLEDSAVYLCASSFLGRAYEQYFGPGTRLTVT.